This T cell receptor (beta chain) was sequenced during a study of OX40 agonist ivuxolimab in advanced cancers. On the study more broadly: Melanoma, hepatocellular carcinoma, head and neck or renal cell cancer occurred in dose-escalation patients.

Comments on this clone: No antigen is known for it.

Clones were sequenced by immunoSEQ multiplex PCR, and TCRdb holds only the in-frame ones, with some missing. The sample has roughly 67,000 clones; around four fifths are singletons. This CDR3 has 13 amino acids. Trimming cost V 5 bases and J 11 bases, with 18 bases left between them. CDR1 is MDHEN, CDR2 SYDVKM, per germline. General observations from the study: Expanded peripheral T cell antigen specificity was not determined. Certain nonresponding patients likewise had low normalized T-cell clonal expansion.

The receptor comes from an adult with an advanced solid tumor such as melanoma, head and neck, liver or kidney cancer. The input for sequencing was CD4+ or CD8+ T cells sorted from blood, taken in a trial of the OX40 agonist ivuxolimab. This chain joins TRBV28 and TRBJ2-5; D is undetermined. CDR3 protein: CASSRQASKEQYF. CDR3 nucleotide sequence: TGTGCCAGCAGTAGGCAGGCCTCTAAGGAGCAGTACTTC. Variable domain in full (rest from reference TRBV28 and TRBJ2-5): DVKVTQSSRYLVKRTGEKVFLECVQDMDHENMFWYRQDPGLGLRLIYFSYDVKMKEKGDIPEGYSVSREKKERFSLILESASTNQTSMYLCASSRQASKEQYFGPGTRLLVL.